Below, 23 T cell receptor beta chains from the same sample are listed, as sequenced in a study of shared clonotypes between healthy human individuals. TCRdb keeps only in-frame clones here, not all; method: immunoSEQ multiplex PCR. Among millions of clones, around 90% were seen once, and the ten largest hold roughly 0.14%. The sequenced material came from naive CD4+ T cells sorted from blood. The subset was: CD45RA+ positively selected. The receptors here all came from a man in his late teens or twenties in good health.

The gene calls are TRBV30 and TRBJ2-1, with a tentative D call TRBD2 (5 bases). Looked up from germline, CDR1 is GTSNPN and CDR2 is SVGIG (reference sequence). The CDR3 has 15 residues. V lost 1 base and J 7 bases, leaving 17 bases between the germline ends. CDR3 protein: CAWSAWPAGGNEQFF. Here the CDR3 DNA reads TGTGCCTGGAGTGCGTGGCCGGCGGGTGGGAATGAGCAGTTCTTC.

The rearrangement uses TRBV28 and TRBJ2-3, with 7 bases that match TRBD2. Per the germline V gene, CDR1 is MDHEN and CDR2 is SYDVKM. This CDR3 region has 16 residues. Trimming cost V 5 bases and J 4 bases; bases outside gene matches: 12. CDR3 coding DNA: TGTGCCAGCAGTCCCGGGGAGTGGGGAGGGTCAGATACGCAGTATTTT. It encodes CASSPGEWGGSDTQYF.

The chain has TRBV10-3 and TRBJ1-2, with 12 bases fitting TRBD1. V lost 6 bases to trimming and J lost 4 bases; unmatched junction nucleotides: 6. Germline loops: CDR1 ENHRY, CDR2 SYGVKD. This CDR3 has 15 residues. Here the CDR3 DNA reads TGTGCCATCAGAGCCGGGACAGGGGGCGGCTATGGCTACACCTTC. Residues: CAIRAGTGGGYGYTF.

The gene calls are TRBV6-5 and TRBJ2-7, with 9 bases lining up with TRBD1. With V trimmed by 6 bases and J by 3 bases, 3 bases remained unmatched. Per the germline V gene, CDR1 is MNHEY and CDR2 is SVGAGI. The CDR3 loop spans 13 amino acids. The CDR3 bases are TGTGCCAGCAGCAGACAGGGGGTCTACGAGCAGTACTTC. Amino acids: CASSRQGVYEQYF.

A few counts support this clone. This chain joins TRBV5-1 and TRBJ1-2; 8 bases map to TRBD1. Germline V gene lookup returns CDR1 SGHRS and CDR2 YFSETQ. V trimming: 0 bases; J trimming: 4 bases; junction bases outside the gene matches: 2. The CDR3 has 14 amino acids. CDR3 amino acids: CASSLGDRTYGYTF. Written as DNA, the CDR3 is TGCGCCAGCAGCTTGGGGGACAGGACCTATGGCTACACCTTC.

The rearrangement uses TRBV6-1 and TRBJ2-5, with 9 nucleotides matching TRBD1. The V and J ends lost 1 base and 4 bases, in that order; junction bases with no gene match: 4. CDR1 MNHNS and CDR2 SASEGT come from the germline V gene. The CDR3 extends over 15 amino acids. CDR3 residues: CASSEVKTGGETQYF. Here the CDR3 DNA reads TGTGCCAGCAGTGAAGTGAAGACAGGGGGAGAGACCCAGTACTTC.

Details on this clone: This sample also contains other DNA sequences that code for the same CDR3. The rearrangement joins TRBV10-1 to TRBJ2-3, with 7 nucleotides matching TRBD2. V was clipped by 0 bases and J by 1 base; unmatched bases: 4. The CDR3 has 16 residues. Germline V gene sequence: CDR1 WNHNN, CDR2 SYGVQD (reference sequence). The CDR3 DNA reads TGCGCCAGCAGTGAGTCCACGGGGGGAGGCACAGATACGCAGTATTTT. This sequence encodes CASSESTGGGTDTQYF.

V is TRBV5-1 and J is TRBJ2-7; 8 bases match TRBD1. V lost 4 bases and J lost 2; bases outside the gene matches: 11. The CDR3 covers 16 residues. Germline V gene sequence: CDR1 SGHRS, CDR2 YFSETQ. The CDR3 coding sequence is TGCGCCAGCAGCCTGGCCGGACAGGGTAGCACCTACGAGCAGTACTTC. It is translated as CASSLAGQGSTYEQYF.

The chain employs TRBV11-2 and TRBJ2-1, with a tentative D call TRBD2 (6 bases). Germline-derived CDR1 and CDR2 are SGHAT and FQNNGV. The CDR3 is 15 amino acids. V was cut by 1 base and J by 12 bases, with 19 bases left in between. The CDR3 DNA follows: TGTGCCAGCAGCTTAGGTCTCACTAGCTCGGTGAGGCAGTTCTTC. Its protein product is CASSLGLTSSVRQFF.

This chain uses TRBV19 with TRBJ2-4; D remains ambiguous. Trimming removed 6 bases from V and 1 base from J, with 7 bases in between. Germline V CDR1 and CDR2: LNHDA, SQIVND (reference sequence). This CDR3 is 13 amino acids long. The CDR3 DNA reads TGTGCCAGTAGGGAACAGGCCAAAAACATTCAGTACTTC. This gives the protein CASREQAKNIQYF.

The CDR3 region is CAISESRGNSNQPQHF. CDR3 DNA sequence: TGTGCCATCAGTGAGTCGAGGGGGAATAGCAATCAGCCCCAGCATTTT. The J gene is TRBJ1-5, the V gene TRBV10-3; D may be TRBD1 (6 bases). Germline CDR1 ENHRY, CDR2 SYGVKD. The CDR3 length is 16 residues. V lost 0 bases, J lost 0 bases, and 9 bases lay in between.

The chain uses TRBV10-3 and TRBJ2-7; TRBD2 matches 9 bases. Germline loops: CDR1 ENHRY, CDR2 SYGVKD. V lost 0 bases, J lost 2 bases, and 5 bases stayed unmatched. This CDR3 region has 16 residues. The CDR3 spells CAISESPTSGPYEQYF. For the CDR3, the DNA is TGTGCCATCAGTGAGTCCCCGACTAGCGGACCCTACGAGCAGTACTTC.

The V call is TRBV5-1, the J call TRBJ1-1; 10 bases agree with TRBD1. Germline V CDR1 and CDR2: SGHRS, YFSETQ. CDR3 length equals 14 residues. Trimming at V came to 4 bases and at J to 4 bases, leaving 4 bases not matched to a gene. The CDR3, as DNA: TGCGCCAGCAGCGACAGGGGGCAGGGCACTGAAGCTTTCTTT. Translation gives CASSDRGQGTEAFF. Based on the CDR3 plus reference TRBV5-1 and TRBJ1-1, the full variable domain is KAGVTQTPRYLIKTRGQQVTLSCSPISGHRSVSWYQQTPGQGLQFLFEYFSETQRNKGNFPGRFSGRQFSNSRSEMNVSTLELGDSALYLCASSDRGQGTEAFFGQGTRLTVV.

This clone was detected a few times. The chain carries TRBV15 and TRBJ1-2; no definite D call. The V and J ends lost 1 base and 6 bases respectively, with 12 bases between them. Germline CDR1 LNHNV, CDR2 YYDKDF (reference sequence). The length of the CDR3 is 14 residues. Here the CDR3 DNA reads TGTGCCACCAGCAGAGCTGTGGACGGCGATGGCTACACCTTC. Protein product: CATSRAVDGDGYTF.

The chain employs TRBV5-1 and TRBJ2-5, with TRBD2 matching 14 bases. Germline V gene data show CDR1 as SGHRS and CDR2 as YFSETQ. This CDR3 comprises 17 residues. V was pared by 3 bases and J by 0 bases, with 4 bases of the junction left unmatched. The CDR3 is CASSSGTSGGYQETQYF. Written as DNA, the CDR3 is TGCGCCAGCAGCTCCGGGACTAGCGGGGGCTACCAAGAGACCCAGTACTTC.

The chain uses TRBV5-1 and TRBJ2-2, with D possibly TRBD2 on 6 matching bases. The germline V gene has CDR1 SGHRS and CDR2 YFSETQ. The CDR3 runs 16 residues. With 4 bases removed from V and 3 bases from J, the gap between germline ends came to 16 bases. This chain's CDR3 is CASSPGLLFDTGELFF. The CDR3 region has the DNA TGCGCCAGCAGCCCGGGACTCCTGTTCGACACCGGGGAGCTGTTTTTT.

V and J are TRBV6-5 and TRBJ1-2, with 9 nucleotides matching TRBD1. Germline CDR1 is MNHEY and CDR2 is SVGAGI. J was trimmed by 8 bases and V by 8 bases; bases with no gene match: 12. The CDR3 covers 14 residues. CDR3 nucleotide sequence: TGTGCCAGCCATCCGTCGGGGGGACAGGGCGGCTACACCTTC. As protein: CASHPSGGQGGYTF.

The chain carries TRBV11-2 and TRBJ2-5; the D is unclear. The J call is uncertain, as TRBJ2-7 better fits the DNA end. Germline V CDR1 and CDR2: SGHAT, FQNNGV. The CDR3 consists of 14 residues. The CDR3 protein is CASSLDQVSYEQYF. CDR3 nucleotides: TGTGCCAGCAGCTTAGATCAGGTCTCCTACGAGCAGTACTTC.

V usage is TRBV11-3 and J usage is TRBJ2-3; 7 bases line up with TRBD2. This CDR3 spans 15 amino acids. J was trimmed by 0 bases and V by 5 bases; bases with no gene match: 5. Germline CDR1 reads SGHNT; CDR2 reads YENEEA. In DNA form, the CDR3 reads TGTGCCAGCAGCCAGCGGGGCGCTAGCACAGATACGCAGTATTTT. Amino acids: CASSQRGASTDTQYF.

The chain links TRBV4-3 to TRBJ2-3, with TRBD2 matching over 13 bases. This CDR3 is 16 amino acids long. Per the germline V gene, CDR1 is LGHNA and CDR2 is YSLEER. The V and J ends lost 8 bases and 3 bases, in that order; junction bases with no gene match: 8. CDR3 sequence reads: CASPGLAGEGTDTQYF. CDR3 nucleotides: TGCGCCAGCCCTGGACTAGCGGGAGAAGGGACAGATACGCAGTATTTT.

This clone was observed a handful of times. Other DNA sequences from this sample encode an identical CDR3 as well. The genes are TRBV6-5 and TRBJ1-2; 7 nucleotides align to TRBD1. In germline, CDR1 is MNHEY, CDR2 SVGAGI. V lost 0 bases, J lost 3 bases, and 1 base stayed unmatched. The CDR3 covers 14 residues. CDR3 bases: TGTGCCAGCAGTTACTCCCAGGGGGACTATGGCTACACCTTC. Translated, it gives CASSYSQGDYGYTF.

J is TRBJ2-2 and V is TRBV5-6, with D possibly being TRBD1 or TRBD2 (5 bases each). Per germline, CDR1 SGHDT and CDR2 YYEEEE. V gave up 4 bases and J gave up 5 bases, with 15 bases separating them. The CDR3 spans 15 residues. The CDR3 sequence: CASSAGAGRTGELFF. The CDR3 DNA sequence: TGTGCCAGCAGCGCTGGGGCGGGTCGGACCGGGGAGCTGTTTTTT.

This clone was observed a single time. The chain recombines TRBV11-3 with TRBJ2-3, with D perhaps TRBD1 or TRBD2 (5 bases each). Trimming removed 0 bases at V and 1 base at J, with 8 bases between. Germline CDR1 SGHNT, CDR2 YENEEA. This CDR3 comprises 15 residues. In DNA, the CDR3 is TGTGCCAGCAGCTTAGACGGGGCCGGCACAGATACGCAGTATTTT. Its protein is CASSLDGAGTDTQYF.